The next 10 T cell receptor beta chains were all read from a single sample in a study of T cells in Graves' hyperthyroidism and ophthalmopathy. Regions amplified from RNA transcripts were the TCR beta CDR3 regions. In the first-round RT-PCR of the TCR CDR3, the HTBI primer set was used. TCRdb reprocessed the multiplex PCR reads via MiXCR and lists one record per CDR3 protein. Of nearly 750,000 distinct CDR3 sequences listed, roughly 32% are singletons. Sequenced input: blood. The receptors shown here come from a woman aged 40 to 50 with Graves' hyperthyroidism.

V and J are TRBV7-9 and TRBJ2-4; possible D gene TRBD2, 6 bases. Trimming took off 4 bases at V and 8 bases at J, with 12 bases between the two ends. Looked up from germline, CDR1 is SEHNR and CDR2 is FQNEAQ (reference sequence). The CDR3 loop spans 13 amino acids. DNA of the CDR3: TGTGCCAGCAGCTGGACGGGAGTAGACATTCAGTACTTC. Translated: CASSWTGVDIQYF.

This rearrangement joins TRBV11-3 to TRBJ1-3, with D possibly being TRBD1 (5 bases). Germline CDR1 reads SGHNT; CDR2 reads YENEEA. V was trimmed by 3 bases and J by 2 bases, leaving 26 bases between them. The CDR3 loop spans 20 amino acids. The CDR3 DNA follows: TGTGCCAGCAGCTTCCGGTACCGGGACCGTCGCTCTTGTCCTGGAAACACCATATATTTT. Amino acids: CASSFRYRDRRSCPGNTIYF.

This clonotype was seen repeatedly, ten times or more. The gene calls are TRBV7-2 and TRBJ2-7; D possibly corresponds to TRBD1 (5 bases). CDR1 SGHTA and CDR2 FQGNSA come from the germline V gene. This CDR3 has 14 amino acids. The germline V and J ends were trimmed by 5 bases and 3 bases, with 14 bases remaining between them. For the CDR3, the DNA is TGTGCCAGCAGCCAGACAGTAACCAACTACGAGCAGTACTTC. This sequence encodes CASSQTVTNYEQYF.

The V call is TRBV29-1, the J call TRBJ2-3, with TRBD1 matching 8 bases. Germline CDR1 is SQVTM and CDR2 is ANQGSEA. This CDR3 region has 15 residues. The V segment lost 1 base and the J segment 1 base; nucleotides outside the gene matches: 4. The CDR3 is CSVEVGGQGTDTQYF. The CDR3 DNA sequence: TGCAGCGTTGAAGTAGGGGGACAGGGCACAGATACGCAGTATTTT.

Notes on this clonotype: This may be a read error: a much more frequent sequence differs by one nucleotide. The chain uses TRBV5-1 and TRBJ1-1; unclear D gene. V lost 2 bases, J lost 3 bases, and 14 bases lay in between. The CDR3 has 15 residues. Germline V CDR1 and CDR2: SGHRS, YFSETQ. CDR3 sequence: CASSLRTLSDTEAFF. In DNA, the CDR3 is TGCGCCAGCAGCTTACGAACCCTATCGGACACTGAAGCTTTCTTT.

The chain couples TRBV20-1 to TRBJ2-2; tentatively, D is TRBD2 (6 bases). V lost 1 base to trimming and J lost 7 bases, with 19 bases between them. Germline-derived CDR1 and CDR2 are DFQATT and SNEGSKA (reference sequence). The CDR3 sequence is 16 residues long. CDR3 in amino acids: CSARGKREFLYGELFF. CDR3 bases: TGCAGTGCTAGAGGCAAACGGGAGTTTTTGTACGGGGAGCTGTTTTTT.

This clonotype was recorded many times. The chain recombines TRBV19 with TRBJ1-6; no clear D gene. The CDR3 runs to 15 residues. Trimming took 2 bases from V and 10 from J, leaving 15 bases between them. CDR1 and CDR2 from the germline V gene are LNHDA and SQIVND (reference sequence). The CDR3 reads CASSIQESRGSPLHF. The DNA of the CDR3 is TGTGCCAGTAGTATACAGGAGTCAAGAGGATCACCCCTCCACTTT.

Only a few counts were recorded for this clonotype. The chain uses TRBV7-2 and TRBJ2-6; 8 nucleotides align to TRBD1. Germline V gene lookup returns CDR1 SGHTA and CDR2 FQGNSA. Germline trimming cut 5 bases from V and 1 base from J; bases unmatched to any gene: 7. CDR3 length equals 17 residues. For the CDR3, the DNA is TGTGCCAGCAGCCGGACAGGGAATAGTTCTGGGGCCAACGTCCTGACTTTC. It specifies CASSRTGNSSGANVLTF. The whole variable domain, filled in from reference TRBV7-2 and TRBJ2-6, reads GAGVSQSPSNKVTEKGKDVELRCDPISGHTALYWYRQSLGQGLEFLIYFQGNSAPDKSGLPSDRFSAERTGGSVSTLTIQRTQQEDSAVYLCASSRTGNSSGANVLTFGAGSRLTVL.

Many counts were recorded for this clonotype. This sequence joins TRBV7-3 and TRBJ2-7; D is undetermined. The germline V and J ends were trimmed by 5 bases and 9 bases, with 11 bases remaining between them. Germline CDR1 is SGHTA and CDR2 is FQGTGA. The CDR3 is made up of 11 amino acids. CDR3 in DNA: TGTGCCAGCAGCCCCAACACCCTGCAGTACTTC. It translates to CASSPNTLQYF.

This clonotype was detected only a few times. The V gene is TRBV28, the J gene TRBJ2-7; D is ambiguous. V was shortened by 4 bases and J by 7 bases, with 11 bases between the two germline ends. The germline V gene has CDR1 MDHEN and CDR2 SYDVKM. The CDR3 has 12 residues. The CDR3, as DNA: TGTGCCAGCAGTTCGTCTCGCCGAGAGCAGTACTTC. Translation gives CASSSSRREQYF.